A single sample is the source of the 30 T cell receptor beta chains below, sequenced in a study of PD-1 blockade in classical Hodgkin lymphoma. Profiling relied on immunoSEQ multiplex PCR, and the TCRdb table lists in-frame clones only, not all of them. The table has some 60,000 clones, 85% to 90% seen once. Every patient had relapsed following autologous stem cell transplantation, and cohorts differed in brentuximab vedotin exposure. Material: peripheral blood mononuclear cells (PBMCs), obtained at baseline. The source is a human donor with classical Hodgkin lymphoma.

This rearrangement joins TRBV7-9 to TRBJ1-1; D gene unclear. V lost 1 base and J 6 bases, leaving 9 bases between the germline ends. Germline CDR1 and CDR2: SEHNR and FQNEAQ (reference sequence). This CDR3 region has 13 residues. The CDR3, as DNA: TGTGCCAGCAGCTTAGGTATACCGGCTGAAGCTTTCTTT. Translating gives CASSLGIPAEAFF.

As regards this clone: No conserved phenylalanine or tryptophan is present at the end of the CDR3, so a read error is the likely explanation. V usage is TRBV18 and J usage is TRBJ1-2; D gene uncertain. Trimming shortened V by 6 bases and J by 1 base, and 9 bases separated the two germline ends. CDR1 is KGHSH and CDR2 is LQKENI in the germline V gene. This CDR3 is 13 amino acids long. CDR3 nucleotide sequence: TGTGCCAGCTCGCCGGAGGATAACTATGGCTACACCCTC. Translation: CASSPEDNYGYTL.

CDR3 nucleotides: TGTGCCAGCAGTGAAAGCAGAGACATACCAGCTCAGGATAATTCACCCCTCCACTTT. Translating gives CASSESRDIPAQDNSPLHF. The J gene is TRBJ1-6, the V gene TRBV2; D unclear. CDR1 SNHLY and CDR2 FYNNEI come from the germline V gene. The CDR3 covers 19 residues. Trimming left V 2 bases short and J 5 bases short, with 22 bases between.

The chain has TRBV10-2 and TRBJ2-7, with 7 bases identical to TRBD2. Germline V gives CDR1 WSHSY, CDR2 SAAADI. V shed 3 bases, J shed 3 bases, and the junction held 11 bases outside the gene matches. The CDR3 is 16 residues long. CDR3 loop: CASSEGVERGDYEQYF. The CDR3 DNA reads as TGCGCCAGCAGTGAAGGGGTCGAGCGGGGCGACTACGAGCAGTACTTC.

The chain joins TRBV19 to TRBJ1-4; possibly TRBD1 for D (5 bases). V shed 5 bases and J shed 0 bases, with 16 bases lying between them. The CDR3 has 17 residues. Germline CDR1 and CDR2: LNHDA and SQIVND (reference sequence). In DNA form, the CDR3 reads TGTGCCAGTAGTCTCCCCGGAAGGGGCCCAACTAATGAAAAACTGTTTTTT. The encoded protein is CASSLPGRGPTNEKLFF.

This chain's CDR3 is CASSEVGGGSSPLHF. CDR3 DNA: TGTGCCAGCAGTGAAGTAGGGGGGGGTAGTTCACCCCTCCACTTT. J is TRBJ1-6 and V is TRBV6-1, with D tentatively TRBD1 (6 bases). Germline values: CDR1 MNHNS, CDR2 SASEGT. The CDR3 runs to 15 residues. Trimming took 1 base from V and 9 from J, leaving 13 bases between them.

The rearrangement joins TRBV6-5 to TRBJ2-7; D may be TRBD1 (6 bases). Germline CDR1 MNHEY, CDR2 SVGAGI. Trimming stripped 8 bases from V and 4 bases from J, with 9 bases between. The CDR3 contains 11 residues. This CDR3 reads CASGQGYEQYF. The CDR3 DNA is TGTGCCAGCGGTCAGGGGTACGAGCAGTACTTC.

This chain uses TRBV7-9 with TRBJ1-3; TRBD1 is a possible D gene (6 bases). V lost 5 bases to trimming and J lost 6 bases, with 14 bases between them. This CDR3 region has 14 residues. The germline V gene has CDR1 SEHNR and CDR2 FQNEAQ (reference sequence). CDR3 sequence (DNA): TGTGCCAGCAGCCGGTTACAGGGAGCAAACACCATATATTTT. Its translation is CASSRLQGANTIYF.

The count of this clone is one. This chain connects TRBV14 to TRBJ2-5; D uncertain. V gave up 1 base and J gave up 4 bases, with 13 bases separating them. Germline values: CDR1 SGHDN, CDR2 FVKESK. The CDR3 covers 15 residues. The CDR3 bases are TGTGCCAGCAGCCAAGTGAGGCGGTTCGGAGAGACCCAGTACTTC. Translating gives CASSQVRRFGETQYF.

The CDR3 region is CASSNPLSGAGELFF. The CDR3 DNA sequence: TGTGCCAGCAGCAATCCTTTATCGGGGGCCGGGGAGCTGTTTTTT. V and J are TRBV7-9 and TRBJ2-2, with D possibly TRBD2 on 6 matching bases. The CDR3 contains 15 residues. Trimming took 5 bases from V and 6 from J, leaving 16 bases between them. Germline V CDR1 and CDR2: SEHNR, FQNEAQ (reference sequence). Full variable domain (missing parts from reference TRBV7-9 and TRBJ2-2): DTGVSQNPRHKITKRGQNVTFRCDPISEHNRLYWYRQTLGQGPEFLTYFQNEAQLEKSRLLSDRFSAERPKGSFSTLEIQRTEQGDSAMYLCASSNPLSGAGELFFGEGSRLTVL.

The chain recombines TRBV29-1 with TRBJ2-1; D not resolved. Germline loops: CDR1 SQVTM, CDR2 ANQGSEA. The CDR3 covers 14 residues. V was trimmed by 0 bases and J by 8 bases, leaving 14 bases between them. In nucleotides, the CDR3 is TGCAGCGTTGAAGATGGGTATTTTGGTTATGAGCAGTTCTTC. Encoded protein: CSVEDGYFGYEQFF.

The chain couples TRBV21-1 to TRBJ1-1; the DNA was not used to check the table's D call, TRBD1. TRBV21-1 is labeled a pseudogene. The CDR3 runs 16 residues. The CDR3 DNA sequence: TGTGCCAGCAGCAAAGCGGGACAGGAATTGAACACTGAAGCTTTCTTT. The encoded protein is CASSKAGQELNTEAFF.

The chain couples TRBV30 to TRBJ1-1; 8 bases are shared with TRBD1. Germline V gene lookup returns CDR1 GTSNPN and CDR2 SVGIG (reference sequence). The V and J ends lost 7 bases and 6 bases, in that order; junction bases with no gene match: 7. The CDR3 covers 12 residues. The CDR3 region has the DNA TGTGCCTTCCTTCAGGGGGCCGCTGAAGCTTTCTTT. This codes for CAFLQGAAEAFF.

The V and J genes are TRBV19 and TRBJ1-2; D gene uncertain. Germline V CDR1 and CDR2: LNHDA, SQIVND (reference sequence). V lost 2 bases and J lost 4, with 17 bases in between. This CDR3 region has 16 residues. In DNA form, the CDR3 reads TGTGCCAGTAGTATACCCGGCCCTCGGGGTTCCTATGGCTACACCTTC. It encodes CASSIPGPRGSYGYTF.

The chain has TRBV23-1 and TRBJ2-1; perhaps TRBD1 as D (6 bases). TRBV23-1 is known as an ORF, though its function is uncertain. V was shortened by 0 bases and J by 4 bases, with 10 bases between the two germline ends. This CDR3 has 15 residues. CDR3 sequence (DNA): TGCGCCAGCAGTCAATCTGGGACACCTTACAATGAGCAGTTCTTC. The encoded protein is CASSQSGTPYNEQFF.

This CDR3 is CASSFFSQGLDYEQYF. Here the CDR3 DNA reads TGTGCCAGCAGTTTTTTCTCCCAGGGACTGGATTACGAGCAGTACTTC. The chain combines TRBV28 with TRBJ2-7; D might be TRBD2 (6 bases). The V gene lost 3 bases and the J gene lost 4 bases, with 19 bases spanning the gap. The germline CDR1 and CDR2 sequences are MDHEN and SYDVKM. This CDR3 has 16 amino acids.

The J gene is TRBJ2-5, the V gene TRBV5-4; the match to TRBD2 covers 12 bases. This CDR3 is 17 amino acids long. Looked up from germline, CDR1 is SGHNT and CDR2 is YYREEE (reference sequence). The V gene end was trimmed by 0 bases and the J gene end by 3 bases; junction bases not matched to a gene: 6. Here the CDR3 DNA reads TGTGCCAGCAGCTTGGACCTAGCGGGGGGGCTGGAAGAGACCCAGTACTTC. Its translation: CASSLDLAGGLEETQYF.

V usage is TRBV2 and J usage is TRBJ2-7; TRBD2 might be the D (6 bases). V lost 2 bases to trimming and J lost 4 bases, with 21 bases between them. Germline V lookup: CDR1 SNHLY, CDR2 FYNNEI. There are 17 residues in the CDR3. The CDR3 spells CASSEPPRDAPPYEQYF. DNA of the CDR3: TGTGCCAGCAGTGAACCCCCGCGGGACGCCCCCCCGTACGAGCAGTACTTC. The full variable domain, in which reference TRBV2 and TRBJ2-7 provide the parts outside the CDR3, is EPEVTQTPSHQVTQMGQEVILRCVPISNHLYFYWYRQILGQKVEFLVSFYNNEISEKSEIFDDQFSVERPDGSNFTLKIRSTKLEDSAMYFCASSEPPRDAPPYEQYFGPGTRLTVT.

The rearrangement uses TRBV9 and TRBJ2-1; TRBD1 matches 10 bases. The CDR3 spans 14 residues. Germline CDR1 and CDR2: SGDLS and YYNGEE. With V trimmed by 2 bases and J by 4 bases, 0 bases remained unmatched. CDR3 DNA: TGTGCCAGCAGCGTGGGACAGGGGTACAATGAGCAGTTCTTC. It translates to CASSVGQGYNEQFF. The entire variable domain, with the rest obtained from reference TRBV9 and TRBJ2-1, is as follows: DSGVTQTPKHLITATGQRVTLRCSPRSGDLSVYWYQQSLDQGLQFLIQYYNGEERAKGNILERFSAQQFPDLHSELNLSSLELGDSALYFCASSVGQGYNEQFFGPGTRLTVL.

The chain carries TRBV13 and TRBJ1-5, with D maybe TRBD1 (6 bases). The ends were cut back, 6 bases at V and 4 bases at J, with 16 bases in the middle. From germline, CDR1 is PRHDT and CDR2 FYEKMQ (reference sequence). The CDR3 sequence is 15 residues long. The CDR3, as DNA: TGTGCCAGCAGTTATCAGGGGTCCGGTAATCAGCCCCAGCATTTT. Residues: CASSYQGSGNQPQHF.

The chain employs TRBV4-1 and TRBJ1-1; tentative D call: TRBD1 (5 bases). Germline V gene data show CDR1 as MGHRA and CDR2 as YSYEKL. V was shortened by 3 bases and J by 1 base, with 12 bases between the two germline ends. CDR3 length: 15 residues. The CDR3 DNA sequence: TGCGCCAGCAGCCACCCGGGGGTTGGGAACACTGAAGCTTTCTTT. It specifies CASSHPGVGNTEAFF.

The CDR3 DNA reads TGTGCCAGCAGTGAAGCCATTAGGGGGGATGAGCAGTTCTTC. It translates to CASSEAIRGDEQFF. The chain is built from TRBV6-1 and TRBJ2-1; either TRBD1 or TRBD2 may fit D (6 bases each). Trimming took off 0 bases at V and 8 bases at J, with 11 bases between the two ends. CDR1 and CDR2 from the germline V gene are MNHNS and SASEGT. This CDR3 region has 14 residues.

The chain employs TRBV19 and TRBJ1-5; the match to TRBD1 covers 10 bases. The CDR3 totals 15 residues. V shed 7 bases and J 6 bases; nucleotides not matched to a gene: 9. In germline, CDR1 is LNHDA, CDR2 SQIVND (reference sequence). This CDR3 reads CASTWGTGEGQPQHF. CDR3 nucleotide sequence: TGTGCCAGTACTTGGGGGACAGGGGAGGGTCAGCCCCAGCATTTT.

V gene TRBV5-1 combines with J gene TRBJ2-1, with unresolved D. This CDR3 comprises 12 residues. CDR1 SGHRS and CDR2 YFSETQ come from the germline V gene. Trimming removed 2 bases from V and 5 bases from J, with 5 bases in between. The CDR3 loop reads CASSFYNNEQFF. The DNA for the CDR3 is TGCGCCAGCAGCTTTTATAACAATGAGCAGTTCTTC.

This chain joins TRBV19 and TRBJ1-3, with no clear D. The CDR3 runs 13 residues. The germline V gene encodes CDR1 LNHDA and CDR2 SQIVND (reference sequence). With 5 bases removed from V and 0 bases from J, the gap between germline ends came to 5 bases. The CDR3, as DNA: TGTGCCAGTAGTGAAAGCTCTGGAAACACCATATATTTT. Translating gives CASSESSGNTIYF.

A single count supports this clone. The chain combines TRBV5-4 with TRBJ1-1; the D is unclear. Between the trimmed V and J ends, which lost 0 bases and 1 base, there was a span of 7 bases. The CDR3 sequence is 14 residues long. CDR1 and CDR2 from the germline V gene are SGHNT and YYREEE (reference sequence). Written as DNA, the CDR3 is TGTGCCAGCAGCTTGGATTGGAGGAACACTGAAGCTTTCTTT. Translating gives CASSLDWRNTEAFF.

A word on this clone: Other DNA sequences in the same sample also yield this CDR3. The V call is TRBV5-1, the J call TRBJ2-6; D gene unclear. This CDR3 is 17 amino acids long. V lost 4 bases, J lost 2 bases, and 16 bases lay in between. Germline CDR1 and CDR2: SGHRS and YFSETQ. Here the CDR3 DNA reads TGCGCCAGCAGCCTACAAAGTCATGCGGCTGGGGCCAACGTCCTGACTTTC. The encoded protein is CASSLQSHAAGANVLTF.

This rearrangement joins TRBV7-2 to TRBJ2-7; D is uncertain. The V gene lost 0 bases and the J gene lost 3 bases, with 6 bases spanning the gap. Germline-derived CDR1 and CDR2 are SGHTA and FQGNSA. CDR3 length equals 13 residues. CDR3 in amino acids: CASSLAFSYEQYF. The CDR3 nucleotides read TGTGCCAGCAGCTTAGCGTTTAGCTACGAGCAGTACTTC.

The V call is TRBV19, the J call TRBJ1-6, with 10 positions matching TRBD1. The germline V gene has CDR1 LNHDA and CDR2 SQIVND (reference sequence). Unmatched junction bases numbered 6, after V lost 5 bases and J lost 8 bases. The CDR3 spans 15 residues. CDR3 bases: TGTGCCAGTAGTTCCGTTGGGACAGGGGATTCACCCCTCCACTTT. This encodes CASSSVGTGDSPLHF. Full variable domain (outside the CDR3, taken from reference TRBV19 and TRBJ1-6): DGGITQSPKYLFRKEGQNVTLSCEQNLNHDAMYWYRQDPGQGLRLIYYSQIVNDFQKGDIAEGYSVSREKKESFPLTVTSAQKNPTAFYLCASSSVGTGDSPLHFGNGTRLTVT.

The chain is built from TRBV30 and TRBJ2-1; TRBD1 matches at 9 bases. The trim removed 1 base at V and 7 bases at J, leaving 8 bases unmatched. Germline V gene sequence: CDR1 GTSNPN, CDR2 SVGIG (reference sequence). The CDR3 spans 15 residues. The CDR3 DNA is TGTGCCTGGAGTGAGTATACAGGGGGCGCGAATGAGCAGTTCTTC. The encoded protein is CAWSEYTGGANEQFF. Full variable domain (missing parts from reference TRBV30 and TRBJ2-1): SQTIHQWPATLVQPVGSPLSLECTVEGTSNPNLYWYRQAAGRGLQLLFYSVGIGQISSEVPQNLSASRPQDRQFILSSKKLLLSDSGFYLCAWSEYTGGANEQFFGPGTRLTVL.